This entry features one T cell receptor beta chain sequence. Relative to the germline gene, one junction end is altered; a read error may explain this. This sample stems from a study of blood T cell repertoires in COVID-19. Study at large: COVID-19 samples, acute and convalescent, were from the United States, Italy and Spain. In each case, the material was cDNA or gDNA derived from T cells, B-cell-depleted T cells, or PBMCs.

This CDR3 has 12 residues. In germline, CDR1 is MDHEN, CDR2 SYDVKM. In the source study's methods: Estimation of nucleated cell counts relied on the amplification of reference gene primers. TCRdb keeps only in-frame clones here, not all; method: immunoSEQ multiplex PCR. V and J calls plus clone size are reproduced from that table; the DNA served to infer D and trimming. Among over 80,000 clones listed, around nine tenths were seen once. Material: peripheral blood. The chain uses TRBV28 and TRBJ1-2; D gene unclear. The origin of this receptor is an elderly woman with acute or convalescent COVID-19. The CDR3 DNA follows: TGTGCCAGCAGTTTAATACTAGGCCGCGCAGCCTTC. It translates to CASSLILGRAAF.